Listed here are 10 T cell receptor beta chains from one sample, sequenced in a study of T cells in Graves' hyperthyroidism and ophthalmopathy (dated by TCRdb to between 2017 and 2020). The method behind the library was multiplex PCR. Sequencing instrument: Illumina HiSeq 2000. TCR beta CDR3 regions were amplified from RNA transcripts. A first-round RT-PCR of the TCR CDR3 used the HTBI primer set with the Qiagen OneStep RT-PCR kit. TCRdb reprocessed the public reads (quality trimming at Q25 with fastp, clone calling with MiXCR) and kept in-frame beta chains. For every CDR3 protein sequence, its rows merge into one entry that carries the most common genes and DNA. A total of more than 600,000 distinct CDR3 sequences appear in this sample, roughly 17% of them only once. Of the sample, 8.4% falls within the top ten clones. Specimen: blood. The origin of the receptors is a man aged 18 to 35 with Graves' hyperthyroidism.

This clonotype has a count of ten or more. The CDR3 is CASSLAFPAGRTDTQYF. For the CDR3, the DNA is TGTGCCAGCAGCTTAGCATTTCCGGCAGGGCGAACAGATACGCAGTATTTT. This chain joins TRBV7-2 and TRBJ2-3, with D possibly being TRBD1 (5 bases). Trimming took 0 bases from V and 3 from J, leaving 16 bases between them. Germline CDR1 and CDR2: SGHTA and FQGNSA. The CDR3 totals 17 residues.

The V gene is TRBV18, the J gene TRBJ2-7; 12 bases are shared with TRBD2. V dropped 1 base and J dropped 7; count of bases not matched to a gene: 8. The CDR3 extends over 16 amino acids. Germline CDR1 reads KGHSH; CDR2 reads LQKENI. The CDR3 here is CASSPRLAGGQGEQYF. As DNA, the CDR3 is TGTGCCAGCTCACCACGGCTAGCGGGAGGGCAAGGGGAGCAGTACTTC.

The chain recombines TRBV19 with TRBJ1-1; TRBD1 is a possible D gene (5 bases). This CDR3 region has 15 residues. V lost 2 bases and J 5 bases, leaving 15 bases between the germline ends. From germline, CDR1 is LNHDA and CDR2 SQIVND (reference sequence). This CDR3 reads CASSILTARATEAFF. CDR3 nucleotide sequence: TGTGCCAGTAGTATACTAACCGCCAGGGCGACTGAAGCTTTCTTT. Filled out from reference TRBV19 and TRBJ1-1, the complete variable domain reads DGGITQSPKYLFRKEGQNVTLSCEQNLNHDAMYWYRQDPGQGLRLIYYSQIVNDFQKGDIAEGYSVSREKKESFPLTVTSAQKNPTAFYLCASSILTARATEAFFGQGTRLTVV.

The chain combines TRBV7-2 with TRBJ2-7, with D possibly matching TRBD2 (6 bases). CDR3 length equals 16 residues. Germline CDR1 is SGHTA and CDR2 is FQGNSA. The germline V and J ends were trimmed by 0 bases and 4 bases, with 16 bases remaining between them. CDR3 coding DNA: TGTGCCAGCAGCTTAGCTCCTGGGGACCGGGGGTACGAGCAGTACTTC. This encodes CASSLAPGDRGYEQYF. The variable domain in full, completed from reference TRBV7-2 and TRBJ2-7, reads GAGVSQSPSNKVTEKGKDVELRCDPISGHTALYWYRQSLGQGLEFLIYFQGNSAPDKSGLPSDRFSAERTGGSVSTLTIQRTQQEDSAVYLCASSLAPGDRGYEQYFGPGTRLTVT.

This clonotype has ten or more counts. The chain uses TRBV28 and TRBJ2-3; 8 bases match TRBD2. CDR3 length: 16 residues. CDR1 and CDR2 from the germline V gene are MDHEN and SYDVKM. The V and J ends lost 9 bases and 2 bases, in that order; junction bases with no gene match: 13. The CDR3 DNA follows: TGTGCCAGTAATCCTCCGGGACTAGGGACCACAGATACGCAGTATTTT. Translation gives CASNPPGLGTTDTQYF. The variable domain in full, completed from reference TRBV28 and TRBJ2-3, reads DVKVTQSSRYLVKRTGEKVFLECVQDMDHENMFWYRQDPGLGLRLIYFSYDVKMKEKGDIPEGYSVSREKKERFSLILESASTNQTSMYLCASNPPGLGTTDTQYFGPGTRLTVL.

The table lists this clonotype with a few counts. This rearrangement joins TRBV5-1 to TRBJ1-3; D is undetermined. Trimming stripped 4 bases from V and 0 bases from J, with 8 bases between. The CDR3 is made up of 14 amino acids. Per the germline V gene, CDR1 is SGHRS and CDR2 is YFSETQ. The CDR3 nucleotides read TGCGCCAGCAGCCGAGGTTACTCTGGAAACACCATATATTTT. Protein: CASSRGYSGNTIYF. Together with reference TRBV5-1 and TRBJ1-3, the CDR3 gives the full variable domain: KAGVTQTPRYLIKTRGQQVTLSCSPISGHRSVSWYQQTPGQGLQFLFEYFSETQRNKGNFPGRFSGRQFSNSRSEMNVSTLELGDSALYLCASSRGYSGNTIYFGEGSWLTVV.

The chain links TRBV20-1 to TRBJ2-3; a possible D gene is TRBD2 (6 bases). The CDR3 loop spans 15 amino acids. V was trimmed by 3 bases and J by 3 bases, leaving 16 bases between them. Germline-derived CDR1 and CDR2 are DFQATT and SNEGSKA (reference sequence). CDR3 coding DNA: TGCAGTGCTAGCCCCCCGACTAGAGGGACAGATACGCAGTATTTT. Residues: CSASPPTRGTDTQYF.

The chain employs TRBV2 and TRBJ1-2; D is perhaps TRBD1 (5 bases). Germline CDR1 and CDR2: SNHLY and FYNNEI. The V end lost 4 bases, the J end lost 10 bases, and 19 bases lay between the germline ends. The CDR3 has 14 residues. Here the CDR3 reads CASSAPGRASDYTF. As DNA, the CDR3 is TGTGCCAGCAGTGCTCCGGGACGGGCCTCCGACTACACCTTC.

For this clonotype: Compared with germline, one end of the junction differs, possibly owing to a read error. The chain combines TRBV12-3 or TRBV12-4 with TRBJ2-1; 7 nucleotides agree with TRBD1. CDR3 length equals 15 residues. The CDR3 sequence: CASSSGTATYNEQLF. The DNA of the CDR3 is TGTGCCAGCAGTTCCGGGACAGCTACCTACAATGAGCAGCTCTTC.

A few counts support this clonotype. This chain joins TRBV27 and TRBJ2-5; 8 bases agree with TRBD2. V dropped 5 bases and J dropped 5; count of bases not matched to a gene: 10. The CDR3 has 15 residues. Germline-derived CDR1 and CDR2 are MNHEY and SMNVEV (reference sequence). The CDR3 DNA is TGTGCCAGCAGTCCAAGCGGGGGTGTTGGGGAGACCCAGTACTTC. It yields the protein CASSPSGGVGETQYF.